This T cell receptor (beta chain) was obtained from a study of T cells in Graves' hyperthyroidism and ophthalmopathy. The study, taken as a whole, reports: The model forecast ophthalmopathy, anticipating it by a median roughly 6 months before onset.

What was amplified from RNA transcripts were TCR beta CDR3 regions. The TCR CDR3 first-round RT-PCR relied on the HTBI primer set. TCRdb recomputed calls from the multiplex PCR reads with MiXCR, one row per CDR3 protein. Here the sample spans around 620,000 distinct CDR3 sequences, about a sixth being singletons. This CDR3 is built from 13 residues. Germline V gives CDR1 DFQATT, CDR2 SNEGSKA (reference sequence). For this clonotype: Its matching antigen is unknown.

This TCR derives from a woman in her twenties or thirties with Graves' hyperthyroidism. The chain combines TRBV20-1 with TRBJ2-1, with 9 bases lining up with TRBD2. The specimen sequenced was blood. The CDR3 sequence: CSGAGGPYNEQFF. CDR3 bases: TGCAGCGGAGCGGGAGGCCCCTACAATGAGCAGTTCTTC.